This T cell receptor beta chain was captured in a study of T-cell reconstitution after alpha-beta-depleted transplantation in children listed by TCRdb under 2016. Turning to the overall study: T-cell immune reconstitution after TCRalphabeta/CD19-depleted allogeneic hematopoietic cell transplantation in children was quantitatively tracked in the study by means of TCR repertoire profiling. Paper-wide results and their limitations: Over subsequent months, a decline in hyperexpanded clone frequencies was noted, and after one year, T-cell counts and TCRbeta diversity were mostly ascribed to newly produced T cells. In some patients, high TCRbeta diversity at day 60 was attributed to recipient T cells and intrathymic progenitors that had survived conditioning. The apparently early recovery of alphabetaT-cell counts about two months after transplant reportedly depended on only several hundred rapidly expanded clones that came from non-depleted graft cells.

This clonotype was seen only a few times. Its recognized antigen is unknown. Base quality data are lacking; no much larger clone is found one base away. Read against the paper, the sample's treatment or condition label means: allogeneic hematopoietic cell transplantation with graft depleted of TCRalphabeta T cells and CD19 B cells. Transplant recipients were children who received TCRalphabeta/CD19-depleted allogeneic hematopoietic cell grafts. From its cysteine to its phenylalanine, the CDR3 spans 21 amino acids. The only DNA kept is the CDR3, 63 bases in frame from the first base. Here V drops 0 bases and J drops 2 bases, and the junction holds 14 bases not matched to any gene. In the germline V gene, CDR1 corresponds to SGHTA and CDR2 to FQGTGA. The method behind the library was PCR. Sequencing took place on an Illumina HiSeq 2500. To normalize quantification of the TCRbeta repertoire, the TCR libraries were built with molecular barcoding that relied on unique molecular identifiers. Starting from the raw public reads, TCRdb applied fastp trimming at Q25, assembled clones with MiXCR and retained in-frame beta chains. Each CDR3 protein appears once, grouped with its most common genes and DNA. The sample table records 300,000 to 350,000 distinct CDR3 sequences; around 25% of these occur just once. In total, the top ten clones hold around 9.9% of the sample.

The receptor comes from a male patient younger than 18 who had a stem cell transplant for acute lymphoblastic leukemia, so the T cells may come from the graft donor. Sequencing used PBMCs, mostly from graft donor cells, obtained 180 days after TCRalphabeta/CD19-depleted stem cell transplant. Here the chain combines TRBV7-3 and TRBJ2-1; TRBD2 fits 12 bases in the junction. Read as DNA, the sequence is TGTGCCAGCAGCTTAACTTATCTGGCGTCTAGCGGGAGGGTAACCTACAATGAGCAGTTCTTC. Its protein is CASSLTYLASSGRVTYNEQFF.